This TCR beta chain was documented in a study of blood T cell repertoires in COVID-19. Authors' processing steps: It was from reference gene primer amplification that nucleated cell counts were estimated. Generated by immunoSEQ multiplex PCR, the TCRdb table keeps only in-frame clones and is missing some. From that table come the V and J calls and clone size; the DNA was used to work out D and trimming. The sample yields roughly 20,000 clones, nearly 90% seen once. Per germline, CDR1 LGHDT and CDR2 YNNKEL (reference sequence). Trimming stripped 0 bases from V and 0 bases from J, with 14 bases between. CDR3 size: 18 residues.

The sequence was collected from a human donor with active COVID-19. The donor label of this sample is uncertain. The chain links TRBV3-1 (or the pseudogene TRBV3-2) to TRBJ1-4; D might be TRBD1 (5 bases). Sequences were obtained from peripheral blood. This CDR3 is CASSQDWSQGTTNEKLFF. The CDR3 coding sequence is TGTGCCAGCAGCCAAGATTGGAGCCAGGGAACAACTAATGAAAAACTGTTTTTT.